A selection of T cell receptor beta chains follows, all from one sample in a study of T cell repertoires in cytomegalovirus infection. TCRdb analysed the reads with MiXCR anew, one entry per CDR3 protein. The sample records about 830,000 distinct CDR3 sequences, about 30% being singletons. These receptors have no identified antigens. Here the sequenced sample was cultured CD8+ T cells from PBMCs, taken from culture after CMV antigen stimulation. Source of these receptors: a human donor in good health (CMV status not recorded). Some clones in this sample may be carry-over from other donors' samples. The CDR3 runs from the conserved cysteine through the conserved F or W. Each record gives: V gene, J gene, D gene, CDR3 protein. D genes are given only for firm matches.

>TRBV7-2|TRBJ2-5|.
CASSSPRGATKTQYF
>TRBV19|TRBJ1-2|.
CASSPDSGAYGYTF
>TRBV29-1|TRBJ2-1|.
CSVPGTREQFF
>TRBV11-2|TRBJ1-3|.
CASSWGRGNTIYF
>TRBV6-5|TRBJ2-1|.
CASSYSAGVAYNEQFF
>TRBV12-3/TRBV12-4|TRBJ2-2|TRBD2
CASKTGGPGGELFF
>TRBV13|TRBJ2-3|.
CASSFVGPDRTDTQYF
>TRBV6-5|TRBJ2-3|.
CATWDSLYGTDTQYF
>TRBV6-5|TRBJ2-1|TRBD1
CASTPGTGLFF
>TRBV7-9|TRBJ1-4|TRBD1
CASIRQGGEKLFF
>TRBV14|TRBJ1-2|.
CASSPFRGPDGYTF
>TRBV7-6|TRBJ1-1|.
CASSPPGTPKTEAFF
>TRBV7-6|TRBJ1-2|TRBD1
CASSSRGGQGAGGYTF
>TRBV11-3|TRBJ1-6|.
CASTRISAGNSPLHF
>TRBV12-3/TRBV12-4|TRBJ2-1|TRBD2
CASSFTSGGSYNEQFF
>TRBV27|TRBJ2-2|.
CASSLSMQGRYTGELFF
>TRBV20-1|TRBJ1-1|.
CSGQGAFF
>TRBV4-1|TRBJ1-5|TRBD1
CASSPDRGANQPQHF
>TRBV10-3|TRBJ2-3|.
CAISESPQSTDTQYF
>TRBV7-4|TRBJ2-2|.
CASSALTGSGELFF
>TRBV6-2/TRBV6-3|TRBJ1-5|.
CASRFLRDGDQPQHF
>TRBV10-1|TRBJ2-2|.
CASSESVTGELFF
>TRBV12-5|TRBJ2-5|.
CASGLESQETQYF
>TRBV7-9|TRBJ2-1|.
CASILIEGVLYNEQFF
>TRBV4-1|TRBJ1-2|.
CASSQEEGYTF
>TRBV4-1|TRBJ2-1|TRBD1
CASSQLGQDNEQFF
>TRBV7-6|TRBJ2-1|.
CASSSPDEGYNEQFF
>TRBV7-8|TRBJ2-3|TRBD2
CASSLEWTSGGIRFPIYTQYF
>TRBV29-1|TRBJ1-2|.
CSVEDGDAGGYTF
>TRBV7-8|TRBJ2-2|.
CASSPRDWSDTGELFF
>TRBV7-3|TRBJ2-3|.
CASSLTSGGPRGERTDTQYF
>TRBV6-1|TRBJ1-1|.
CASSGTVKIMNTEAFF
>TRBV5-6|TRBJ2-7|.
CASRRTEAYEQYF
>TRBV19|TRBJ2-1|TRBD1
CASSMRDRANNEQFF
>TRBV11-2|TRBJ2-7|.
CASGRGAVGEQYF
>TRBV7-6|TRBJ2-1|TRBD2
CASNQTASGGHNEQFF
>TRBV10-3|TRBJ2-1|.
CAIRGDTYNEQFF
>TRBV12-3/TRBV12-4|TRBJ2-5|.
CASGGSHQETQYF
>TRBV19|TRBJ1-5|.
CASSIVRDLHQPQHF
>TRBV7-9|TRBJ2-1|.
CASSALEQFF
>TRBV9|TRBJ1-2|.
CASSVDPRQENYGYTF
>TRBV19|TRBJ1-1|.
CASKRGAGFTEAFF
>TRBV5-4|TRBJ2-3|TRBD1
CASSKTGTGVTDTQYF
>TRBV19|TRBJ2-7|.
CASSIAGFPYEQYF
>TRBV12-5|TRBJ2-1|.
CASGVGHNEQFF
>TRBV12-3/TRBV12-4|TRBJ1-3|.
CASSLVGLSGNTIYF
>TRBV7-3|TRBJ2-4|TRBD1
CANSPPGQGAKNIQYF